The 17 T cell receptor beta chains presented below share a single source sample, sequenced in a study of T cell clones after liver transplantation. Only in-frame clones appear in the TCRdb table, and some are missing; sequencing was by immunoSEQ multiplex PCR. The sample has roughly 70,000 clones, about nine tenths seen once. The specimen was CD4+ T cells from blood, collected before liver transplant. These receptors originate from a human donor who received a liver transplant.

The chain recombines TRBV27 with TRBJ2-3, with 7 bases fitting TRBD2. The V gene's germline CDR1 is MNHEY and CDR2 SMNVEV (reference sequence). CDR3 length: 16 amino acids. J was trimmed by 0 bases and V by 4 bases; bases with no gene match: 7. CDR3 sequence: CASSSAGTISTDTQYF. The CDR3 DNA sequence: TGTGCCAGCAGTTCAGCAGGGACTATTAGCACAGATACGCAGTATTTT.

On this clone itself: The CDR3 does not end in the conserved phenylalanine or tryptophan, so this is likely a read error. It is unclear where the CDR3 begins or ends on the DNA, so no DNA is shown, and the CDR3 is as TCRdb lists it. This chain uses TRBV5-8 with TRBJ1-1. Including both end residues, the CDR3 is 8 amino acids long. Germline lookup yields CDR1 SGHTS and CDR2 YDEGEE. CDR3 sequence reads: CASSADVG.

The V and J genes are TRBV19 and TRBJ2-5; 9 nucleotides align to TRBD1. This CDR3 spans 15 amino acids. CDR1 is LNHDA and CDR2 is SQIVND in the germline V gene (reference sequence). Trimming took 2 bases from V and 5 from J; bases not matched to a gene: 6. This chain's CDR3 is CASSIPGQGIETQYF. CDR3 nucleotide sequence: TGTGCCAGTAGTATACCGGGACAGGGTATCGAGACCCAGTACTTC.

The V call is TRBV27, the J call TRBJ2-7, with 11 bases lining up with TRBD1. Germline V gene data show CDR1 as MNHEY and CDR2 as SMNVEV (reference sequence). J was trimmed by 2 bases and V by 8 bases; bases with no gene match: 2. The CDR3 covers 13 residues. CDR3 region: CASWTGGAYEQYF. CDR3 DNA sequence: TGTGCCAGCTGGACAGGGGGCGCCTACGAGCAGTACTTC.

V usage is TRBV28 and J usage is TRBJ1-2, with TRBD1 matching over 8 bases. CDR3 size: 14 residues. Per germline, CDR1 MDHEN and CDR2 SYDVKM. The junction had 7 bases not matched to a gene; V was cut back by 2 bases and J by 8 bases. DNA for the CDR3: TGTGCCAGCAGTTTAAGCTCTCCAGGGGGCGGCTACACCTTC. This encodes CASSLSSPGGGYTF.

The V gene is TRBV7-2, the J gene TRBJ2-1; D unresolved. Trimming cost V 5 bases and J 9 bases, with 8 bases left between them. The CDR3 consists of 11 residues. Germline CDR1 is SGHTA and CDR2 is FQGNSA. CDR3 nucleotide sequence: TGTGCCAGCAGCCCCCAGGTTGAGCAGTTCTTC. It is translated as CASSPQVEQFF.

V gene TRBV19 combines with J gene TRBJ2-7, with 11 positions matching TRBD1. CDR3 length: 15 residues. After removal of 5 bases from V and 3 bases from J, the junction contained 6 bases not matched to a gene. The V gene's germline CDR1 is LNHDA and CDR2 SQIVND (reference sequence). The DNA of the CDR3 is TGTGCCAGTAGTTCACCGGGACAGGGGGTCTACGAGCAGTACTTC. Translated, it gives CASSSPGQGVYEQYF.

This chain links TRBV11-3 with TRBJ1-2, with no clear D. The germline gives CDR1 SGHNT, CDR2 YENEEA. The length of the CDR3 is 13 residues. V was clipped by 5 bases and J by 7 bases, with 14 bases between them. The chain's CDR3 is CASSPSRVPGYTF. CDR3 nucleotide sequence: TGTGCCAGCAGCCCCTCGAGGGTCCCTGGCTACACCTTC.

The CDR3 region is CASSSGTTSGANVLTF. CDR3 DNA sequence: TGTGCCAGCAGTTCCGGGACTACCTCTGGGGCCAACGTCCTGACTTTC. The chain couples TRBV2 to TRBJ2-6; the match to TRBD2 covers 7 bases. With 5 bases clipped from V and 0 bases from J, the junction kept 4 bases outside the gene matches. The CDR3 length is 16 residues. CDR1 and CDR2 from the germline V gene are SNHLY and FYNNEI.

This chain uses TRBV14 with TRBJ2-3; D gene ambiguous. This CDR3 is 16 amino acids long. V lost 0 bases and J 7 bases, leaving 17 bases between the germline ends. Germline CDR1 SGHDN, CDR2 FVKESK. CDR3 residues: CASSQDLEPTTHTQYF. DNA for the CDR3: TGTGCCAGCAGCCAAGATCTGGAACCGACGACCCATACGCAGTATTTT.

V gene TRBV2 combines with J gene TRBJ2-7; D gene unclear. Trimming left V 5 bases short and J 0 bases short, with 8 bases between. This CDR3 region has 13 residues. Germline assignment: CDR1 SNHLY and CDR2 FYNNEI. CDR3 sequence reads: CASSINPSYEQYF. The CDR3 DNA follows: TGTGCCAGCAGTATTAATCCCTCCTACGAGCAGTACTTC.

V usage is TRBV4-3 and J usage is TRBJ2-7; D remains ambiguous. The V gene's germline CDR1 is LGHNA and CDR2 YSLEER. Trimming removed 0 bases from V and 3 bases from J, with 6 bases in between. CDR3 length: 13 amino acids. The CDR3 spells CASSQDRRYEQYF. Here the CDR3 DNA reads TGCGCCAGCAGCCAAGATCGGCGCTACGAGCAGTACTTC.

This clone was observed a few times. V gene TRBV27 combines with J gene TRBJ1-1; the D is unclear. This CDR3 spans 10 amino acids. The germline CDR1 and CDR2 sequences are MNHEY and SMNVEV (reference sequence). V was pared by 6 bases and J by 3 bases, with 2 bases between. The CDR3 protein is CASRDTEAFF. The CDR3 region has the DNA TGTGCCAGCAGGGACACTGAAGCTTTCTTT.

V and J are TRBV27 and TRBJ2-1, with D perhaps matching TRBD2 (5 bases). The CDR3 spans 17 residues. In germline, CDR1 is MNHEY, CDR2 SMNVEV (reference sequence). V was pared by 5 bases and J by 1 base, with 18 bases between. CDR3: CASSPRAGAGSYNEQFF. CDR3 sequence (DNA): TGTGCCAGCAGTCCGCGGGCTGGCGCAGGATCCTACAATGAGCAGTTCTTC.

Comment on this clone: The junction differs from germline at one of its ends, possibly a read error. The chain combines TRBV18 with TRBJ2-1; 10 bases line up with TRBD1. CDR1 and CDR2 from the germline V gene are KGHSH and LQKENI. The CDR3 loop spans 16 amino acids. CDR3 nucleotides: TGTGCCAGCTCAGCACCGGGACAGGGGCTCTACAATGAGCAGTTCTTC. This encodes CASSAPGQGLYNEQFF.

The gene calls are TRBV5-5 and TRBJ1-4; D is unclear. Trimming stripped 3 bases from V and 0 bases from J, with 12 bases between. CDR1 SGHKS and CDR2 YYEKEE come from the germline V gene (reference sequence). The CDR3 spans 16 residues. The CDR3 sequence: CASSSGLASTNEKLFF. DNA of the CDR3: TGTGCCAGCAGCTCCGGACTTGCGTCAACTAATGAAAAACTGTTTTTT.

This clone was picked up one time. V gene TRBV18 combines with J gene TRBJ1-1, with a possible D match to TRBD1 (5 bases). The germline V gene has CDR1 KGHSH and CDR2 LQKENI. CDR3 length equals 13 residues. Between the trimmed V and J ends, which lost 4 bases and 1 base, there was a span of 7 bases. DNA for the CDR3: TGTGCCAGCTCACGGGACCCGAACACTGAAGCTTTCTTT. This gives the protein CASSRDPNTEAFF.